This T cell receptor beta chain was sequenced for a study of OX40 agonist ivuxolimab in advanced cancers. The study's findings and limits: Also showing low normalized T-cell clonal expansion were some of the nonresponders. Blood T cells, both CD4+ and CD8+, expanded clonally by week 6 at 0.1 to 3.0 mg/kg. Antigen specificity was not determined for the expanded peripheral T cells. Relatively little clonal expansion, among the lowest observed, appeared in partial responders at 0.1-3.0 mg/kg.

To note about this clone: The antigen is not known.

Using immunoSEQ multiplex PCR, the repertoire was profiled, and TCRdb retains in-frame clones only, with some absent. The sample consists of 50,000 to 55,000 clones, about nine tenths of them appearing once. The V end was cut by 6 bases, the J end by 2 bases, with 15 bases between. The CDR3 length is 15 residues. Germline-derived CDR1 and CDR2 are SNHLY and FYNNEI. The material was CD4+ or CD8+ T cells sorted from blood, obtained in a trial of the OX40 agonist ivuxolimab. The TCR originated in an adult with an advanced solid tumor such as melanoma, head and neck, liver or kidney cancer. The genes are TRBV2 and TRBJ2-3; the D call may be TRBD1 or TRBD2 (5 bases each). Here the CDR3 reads CASRGRRLDTDTQYF. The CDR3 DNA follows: TGTGCCAGCAGGGGACGCAGACTCGACACAGATACGCAGTATTTT.